The sequence of this T cell receptor beta chain was determined in a study of shared clonotypes between healthy human individuals. About the research overall: Every donor yielded three CD4 naive, three CD4 memory, two CD8 naive and one CD8 memory plate.

Here immunoSEQ multiplex PCR was the method, and the copy in TCRdb shows in-frame clones only, minus some. The sample contains roughly 2 million clones, roughly 94% of which appear only once. The CDR3 covers 14 residues. Germline trimming cut 3 bases from V and 4 bases from J; bases unmatched to any gene: 7. Per the germline V gene, CDR1 is SGHRS and CDR2 is YFSETQ. As defined, naive CD8 cells were CD45RO-negative and positively selected for CCR7, with terminally differentiated effector memory CD45RA+ cells excluded. Notes on the study in general: A reduction in generation probabilities was seen for non-shared clonotypes relative to those shared by all four donors.

Note on this clone: Its antigen is not identified.

The V and J genes are TRBV5-1 and TRBJ2-7; TRBD1 matches at 7 bases. The sequenced material came from naive CD8+ T cells sorted from blood. This clonotype was sampled from a young man in good health. CDR3: CASSSMTGLYEQYF. CDR3 sequence (DNA): TGCGCCAGCAGCTCGATGACAGGGTTGTACGAGCAGTACTTC.